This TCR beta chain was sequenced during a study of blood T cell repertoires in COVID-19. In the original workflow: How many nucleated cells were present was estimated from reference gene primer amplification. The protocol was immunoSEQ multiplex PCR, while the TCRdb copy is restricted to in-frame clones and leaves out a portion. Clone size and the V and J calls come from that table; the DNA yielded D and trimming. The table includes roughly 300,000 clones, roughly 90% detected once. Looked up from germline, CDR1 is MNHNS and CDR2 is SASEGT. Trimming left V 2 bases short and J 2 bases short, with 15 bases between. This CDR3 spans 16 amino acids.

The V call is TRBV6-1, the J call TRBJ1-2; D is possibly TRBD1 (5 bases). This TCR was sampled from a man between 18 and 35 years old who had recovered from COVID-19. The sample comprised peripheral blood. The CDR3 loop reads CASSEIVGAPNYGYTF. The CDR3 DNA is TGTGCCAGCAGTGAAATTGTAGGGGCTCCCAACTATGGCTACACCTTC.